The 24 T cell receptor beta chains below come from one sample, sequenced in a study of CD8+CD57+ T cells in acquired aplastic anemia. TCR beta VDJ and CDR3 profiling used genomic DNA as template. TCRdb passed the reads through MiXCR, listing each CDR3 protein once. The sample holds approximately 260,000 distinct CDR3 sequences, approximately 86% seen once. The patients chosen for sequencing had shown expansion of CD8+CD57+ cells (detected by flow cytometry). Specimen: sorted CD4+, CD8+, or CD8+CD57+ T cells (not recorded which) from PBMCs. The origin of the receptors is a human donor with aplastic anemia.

The CDR3 DNA reads TGTGCCACCAGCAGACGGTACAGGGACTTGGACTATGGCTACACCTTC. Protein: CATSRRYRDLDYGYTF. The rearrangement links TRBV15 to TRBJ1-2, with D perhaps TRBD1 (6 bases). Trimming took off 2 bases at V and 3 bases at J, with 16 bases between the two ends. This CDR3 spans 16 amino acids. Per germline, CDR1 LNHNV and CDR2 YYDKDF (reference sequence).

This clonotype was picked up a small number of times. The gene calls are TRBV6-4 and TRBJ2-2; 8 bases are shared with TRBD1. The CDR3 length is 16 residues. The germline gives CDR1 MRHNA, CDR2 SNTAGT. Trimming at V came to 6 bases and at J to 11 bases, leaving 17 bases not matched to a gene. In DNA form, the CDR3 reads TGTGCCAGCAGGACACCGGGACAGGCGAACCTGGCCGAGCTGTTTTTT. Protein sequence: CASRTPGQANLAELFF.

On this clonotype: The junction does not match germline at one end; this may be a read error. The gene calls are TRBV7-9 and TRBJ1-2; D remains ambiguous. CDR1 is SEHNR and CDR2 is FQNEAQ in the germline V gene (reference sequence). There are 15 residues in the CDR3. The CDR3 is CASSLTRAADYGNTF. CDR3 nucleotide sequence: TGTGCCAGCAGCTTGACAAGGGCCGCCGACTATGGCAACACCTTC.

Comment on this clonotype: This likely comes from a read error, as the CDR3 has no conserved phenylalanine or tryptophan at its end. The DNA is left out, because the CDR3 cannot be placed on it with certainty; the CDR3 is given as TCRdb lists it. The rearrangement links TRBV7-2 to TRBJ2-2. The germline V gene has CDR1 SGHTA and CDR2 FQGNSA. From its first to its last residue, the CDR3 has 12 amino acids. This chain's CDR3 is CASSLVRGALFV.

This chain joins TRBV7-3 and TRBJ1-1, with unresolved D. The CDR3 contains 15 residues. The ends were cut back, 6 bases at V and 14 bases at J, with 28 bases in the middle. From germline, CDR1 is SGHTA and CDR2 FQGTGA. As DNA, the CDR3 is TGTGCCAGCAGTCCACTAGTGGGAGGGCTGGCTGCACAGTTCTTT. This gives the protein CASSPLVGGLAAQFF.

The CDR3 bases are TGTGCCAGTAGCTTGGGGAAGGGCGCCTATAATTCGCACCTCCACTTT. This encodes CASSLGKGAYNSHLHF. This rearrangement joins TRBV19 to TRBJ1-6; D is uncertain. The CDR3 consists of 16 residues. V was cut by 6 bases and J by 15 bases, with 27 bases left in between. Per germline, CDR1 LNHDA and CDR2 SQIVND (reference sequence).

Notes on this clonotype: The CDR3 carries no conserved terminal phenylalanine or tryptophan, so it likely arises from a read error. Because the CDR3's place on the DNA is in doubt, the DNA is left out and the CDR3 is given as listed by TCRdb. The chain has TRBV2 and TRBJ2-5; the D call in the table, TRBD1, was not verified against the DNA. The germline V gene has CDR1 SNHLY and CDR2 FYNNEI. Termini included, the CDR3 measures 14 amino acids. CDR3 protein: CASGDGCTETQHFV.

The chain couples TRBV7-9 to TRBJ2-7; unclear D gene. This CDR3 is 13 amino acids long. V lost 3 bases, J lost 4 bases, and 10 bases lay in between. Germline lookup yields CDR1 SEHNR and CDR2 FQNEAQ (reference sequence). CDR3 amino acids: CASSFSNSYEQYF. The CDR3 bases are TGTGCCAGCAGCTTCTCCAACTCATACGAGCAGTACTTC.

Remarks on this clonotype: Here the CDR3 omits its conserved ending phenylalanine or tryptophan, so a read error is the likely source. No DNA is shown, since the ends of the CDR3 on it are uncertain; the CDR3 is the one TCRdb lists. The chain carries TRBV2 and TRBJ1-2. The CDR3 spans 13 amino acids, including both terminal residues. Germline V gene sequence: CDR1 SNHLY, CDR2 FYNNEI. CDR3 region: CASSEVGGGGYYN.

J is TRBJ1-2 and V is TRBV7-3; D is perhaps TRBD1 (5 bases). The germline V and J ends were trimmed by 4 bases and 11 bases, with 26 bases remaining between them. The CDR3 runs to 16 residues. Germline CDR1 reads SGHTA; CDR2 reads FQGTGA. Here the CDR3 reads CASSSSGTWGEYQYTF. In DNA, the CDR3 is TGTGCCAGCAGCTCTAGCGGGACTTGGGGAGAGTATCAGTACACCTTC. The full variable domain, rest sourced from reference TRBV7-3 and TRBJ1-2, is GAGVSQTPSNKVTEKGKYVELRCDPISGHTALYWYRQSLGQGPEFLIYFQGTGAADDSGLPNDRFFAVRPEGSVSTLKIQRTERGDSAVYLCASSSSGTWGEYQYTFGSGTRLTVV.

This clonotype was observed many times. CDR3 sequence: CASSFSSGNLGQEQFF. DNA of the CDR3: TGTGCCAGCAGCTTTTCCAGCGGGAATCTGGGTCAAGAGCAGTTCTTC. V is TRBV11-3 and J is TRBJ2-1; 7 nucleotides match TRBD2. With 3 bases clipped from V and 10 bases from J, the junction kept 15 bases outside the gene matches. In germline, CDR1 is SGHNT, CDR2 YENEEA. The CDR3 consists of 16 residues. Filled out from reference TRBV11-3 and TRBJ2-1, the complete variable domain reads EAGVVQSPRYKIIEKKQPVAFWCNPISGHNTLYWYLQNLGQGPELLIRYENEEAVDDSQLPKDRFSAERLKGVDSTLKIQPAELGDSAVYLCASSFSSGNLGQEQFFGPGTRLTVL.

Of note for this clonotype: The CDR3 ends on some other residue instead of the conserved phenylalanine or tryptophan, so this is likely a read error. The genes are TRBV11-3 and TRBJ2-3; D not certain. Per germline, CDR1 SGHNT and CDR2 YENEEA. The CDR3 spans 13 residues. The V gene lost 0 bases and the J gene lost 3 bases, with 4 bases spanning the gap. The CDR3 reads CASSLDRTDTQYL. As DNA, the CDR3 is TGTGCCAGCAGCTTAGATCGGACAGATACGCAGTATCTT.

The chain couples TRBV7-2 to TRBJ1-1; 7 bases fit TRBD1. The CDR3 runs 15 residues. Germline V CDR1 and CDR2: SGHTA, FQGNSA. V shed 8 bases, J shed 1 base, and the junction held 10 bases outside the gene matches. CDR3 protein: CASFKAGGANTEAFF. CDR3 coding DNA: TGTGCCAGCTTTAAAGCAGGGGGGGCGAACACTGAAGCTTTCTTT.

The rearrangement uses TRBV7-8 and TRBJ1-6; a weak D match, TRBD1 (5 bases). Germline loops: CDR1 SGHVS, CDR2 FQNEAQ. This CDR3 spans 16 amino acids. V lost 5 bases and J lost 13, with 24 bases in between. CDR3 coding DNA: TGTGCCAGCAGCGCCGACAGCGGTCCCGATAATCCGCCCCTCCACTTT. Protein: CASSADSGPDNPPLHF.

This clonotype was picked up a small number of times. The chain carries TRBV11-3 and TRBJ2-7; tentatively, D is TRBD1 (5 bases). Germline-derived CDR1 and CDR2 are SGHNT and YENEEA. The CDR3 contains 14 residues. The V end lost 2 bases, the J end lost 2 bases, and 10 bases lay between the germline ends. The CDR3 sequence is CASSLRLTAYEQYF. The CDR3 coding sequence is TGTGCCAGCAGCTTACGTCTGACAGCCTACGAGCAGTACTTC.

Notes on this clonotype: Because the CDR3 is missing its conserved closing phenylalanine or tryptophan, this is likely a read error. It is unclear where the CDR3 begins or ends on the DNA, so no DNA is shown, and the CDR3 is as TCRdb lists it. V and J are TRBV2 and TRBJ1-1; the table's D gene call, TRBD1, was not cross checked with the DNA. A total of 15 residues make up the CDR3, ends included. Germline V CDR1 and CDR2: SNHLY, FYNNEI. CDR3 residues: CASGDGGTDTPYFGL.

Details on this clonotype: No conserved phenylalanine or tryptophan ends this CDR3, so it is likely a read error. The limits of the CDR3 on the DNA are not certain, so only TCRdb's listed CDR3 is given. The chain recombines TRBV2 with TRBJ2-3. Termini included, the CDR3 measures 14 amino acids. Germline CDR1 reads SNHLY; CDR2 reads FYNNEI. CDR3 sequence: CASSDAGIPDTHYV.

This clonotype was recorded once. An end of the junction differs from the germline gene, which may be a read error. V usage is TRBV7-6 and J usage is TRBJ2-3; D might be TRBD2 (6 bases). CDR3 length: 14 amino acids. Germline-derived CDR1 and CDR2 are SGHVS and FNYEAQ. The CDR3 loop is CASTLARGPDTPYF. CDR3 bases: TGTGCCAGCACCCTAGCGAGAGGTCCCGATACGCCGTATTTT.

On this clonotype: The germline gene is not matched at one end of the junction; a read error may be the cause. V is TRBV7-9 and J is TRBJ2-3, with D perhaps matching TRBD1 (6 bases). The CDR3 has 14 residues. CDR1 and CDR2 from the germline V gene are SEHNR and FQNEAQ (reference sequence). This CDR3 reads CATSRGGSQGTKYF. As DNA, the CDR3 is TGTGCCACCAGCAGGGGCGGCAGCCAAGGGACCAAGTACTTC. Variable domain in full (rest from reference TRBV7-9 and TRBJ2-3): DTGVSQNPRHKITKRGQNVTFRCDPISEHNRLYWYRQTLGQGPEFLTYFQNEAQLEKSRLLSDRFSAERPKGSFSTLEIQRTEQGDSAMYLCATSRGGSQGTKYFGPGTRLTVL.

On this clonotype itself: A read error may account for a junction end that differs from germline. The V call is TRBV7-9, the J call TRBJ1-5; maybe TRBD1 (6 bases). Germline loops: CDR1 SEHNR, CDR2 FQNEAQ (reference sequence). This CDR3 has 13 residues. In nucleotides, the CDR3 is TGCGCCAGCAGCCTGGCAGGGGCTCGGCCCCAGCATTTT. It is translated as CASSLAGARPQHF.

The CDR3 DNA follows: TGTGCCAGCAGCTTACTACCAGGGGAGCCGTTTCTTGGATACGAGCAGTACGTC. It is translated as CASSLLPGEPFLGYEQYV. The gene calls are TRBV7-9 and TRBJ2-7, with D possibly being TRBD1 (6 bases). This CDR3 has 18 amino acids. V lost 2 bases, J lost 4 bases, and 24 bases lay in between. Germline V gives CDR1 SEHNR, CDR2 FQNEAQ (reference sequence).

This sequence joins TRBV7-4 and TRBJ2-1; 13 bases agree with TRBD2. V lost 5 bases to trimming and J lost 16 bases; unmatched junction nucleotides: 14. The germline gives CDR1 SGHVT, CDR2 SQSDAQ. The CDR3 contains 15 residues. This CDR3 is CASSPVGTSGIHHFF. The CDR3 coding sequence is TGTGCCAGCAGCCCGGTGGGGACTAGCGGGATTCATCACTTCTTC.

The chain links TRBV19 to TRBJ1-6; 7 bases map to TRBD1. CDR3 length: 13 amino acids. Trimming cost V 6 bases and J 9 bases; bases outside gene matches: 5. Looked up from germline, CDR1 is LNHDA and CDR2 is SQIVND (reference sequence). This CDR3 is CASRSGGSSPLHF. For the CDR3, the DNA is TGTGCCAGTAGGTCAGGGGGAAGTTCACCCCTCCACTTT.

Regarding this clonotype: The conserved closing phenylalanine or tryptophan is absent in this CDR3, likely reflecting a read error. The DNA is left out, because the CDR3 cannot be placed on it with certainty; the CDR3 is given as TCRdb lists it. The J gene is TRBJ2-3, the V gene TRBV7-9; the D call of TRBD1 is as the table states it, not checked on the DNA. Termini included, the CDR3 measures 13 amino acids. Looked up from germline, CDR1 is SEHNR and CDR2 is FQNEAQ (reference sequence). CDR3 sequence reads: CASGLGGSYREYV.